A single sample is the source of the 8 T cell receptor beta chains below, sequenced in a study of beta chain features in type 1 diabetes. Expressed TCRB transcripts were sequenced because the entire RNA isolate underwent reverse transcription. Only in-frame clones appear in the TCRdb table, and some are missing; sequencing was by immunoSEQ multiplex PCR. In the table there are under 300,000 clones, 27% of which are singletons. The material sequenced was central memory CD4+ T cells from blood. These receptors originate from a man aged 25 to 40 in good health.

The CDR3 sequence: CASSLETGGTEAFF. In nucleotides, the CDR3 is TGTGCCAGCAGCTTGGAGACAGGGGGCACTGAAGCTTTCTTT. The genes are TRBV7-9 and TRBJ1-1; 9 bases are a match to TRBD1. J gave up 4 bases and V 3 bases, and 3 bases lay outside the gene matches. Per the germline V gene, CDR1 is SEHNR and CDR2 is FQNEAQ (reference sequence). This CDR3 comprises 14 residues.

This chain connects TRBV15 to TRBJ2-7, with 12 bases fitting TRBD2. The J segment lost 2 bases and the V segment lost 1 base, leaving 6 bases of the junction unmatched. Looked up from germline, CDR1 is LNHNV and CDR2 is YYDKDF (reference sequence). The CDR3 is 17 residues long. The CDR3 coding sequence is TGTGCCACCAGCAGAGGCCCCCGGACTAGCGGGACCTACGAGCAGTACTTC. Translating gives CATSRGPRTSGTYEQYF.

This clone was observed many times. This chain uses TRBV30 with TRBJ2-2, with 7 bases matching TRBD2. The CDR3 totals 14 residues. The germline V gene has CDR1 GTSNPN and CDR2 SVGIG (reference sequence). Unmatched junction bases numbered 5, after V lost 3 bases and J lost 4 bases. The CDR3 bases are TGTGCCTGGAGATCCCTAGCGGCCACCGGGGAGCTGTTTTTT. Translating gives CAWRSLAATGELFF.

V usage is TRBV2 and J usage is TRBJ2-7, with no clear D. CDR1 and CDR2 (germline): SNHLY, FYNNEI. V gave up 4 bases and J gave up 12 bases, with 13 bases separating them. The CDR3 sequence is 11 residues long. In DNA, the CDR3 is TGTGCCAGCAGTGGCATAGATCGCGCGTACTTC. It yields the protein CASSGIDRAYF. Complete variable domain (other parts from reference TRBV2 and TRBJ2-7): EPEVTQTPSHQVTQMGQEVILRCVPISNHLYFYWYRQILGQKVEFLVSFYNNEISEKSEIFDDQFSVERPDGSNFTLKIRSTKLEDSAMYFCASSGIDRAYFGPGTRLTVT.

This rearrangement joins TRBV5-1 to TRBJ2-1; D call uncertain. Germline-derived CDR1 and CDR2 are SGHRS and YFSETQ. V was shortened by 1 base and J by 5 bases, with 13 bases between the two germline ends. This CDR3 is 15 amino acids long. The DNA for the CDR3 is TGCGCCAGCAGCTTGATTATCCGAATGAACAATGAGCAGTTCTTC. This encodes CASSLIIRMNNEQFF.

A word on this clone: The sample holds other DNA sequences that translate to the same CDR3. This rearrangement joins TRBV6-5 to TRBJ2-3; D unresolved. Germline V lookup: CDR1 MNHEY, CDR2 SVGAGI. CDR3 length: 11 residues. Deletions cut 2 bases from V and 6 bases from J, with 3 bases between. The CDR3 DNA reads TGTGCCAGCAGTTACGGCGATACGCAGTATTTT. This encodes CASSYGDTQYF.

This clone came up a few times. The chain combines TRBV18 with TRBJ2-5; D gene ambiguous. V lost 3 bases, J lost 5 bases, and 10 bases lay in between. CDR1 and CDR2 from the germline V gene are KGHSH and LQKENI. CDR3 size: 13 residues. The CDR3 nucleotides are TGTGCCAGCTCACCCCCGAATGATGAGACCCAGTACTTC. Protein: CASSPPNDETQYF. Combining the CDR3 with reference TRBV18 and TRBJ2-5 gives the whole variable domain NAGVMQNPRHLVRRRGQEARLRCSPMKGHSHVYWYRQLPEEGLKFMVYLQKENIIDESGMPKERFSAEFPKEGPSILRIQQVVRGDSAAYFCASSPPNDETQYFGPGTRLLVL.

This clone was seen only a few times. The V and J genes are TRBV30 and TRBJ2-1; 9 bases are shared with TRBD1. Unmatched junction bases numbered 11, after V lost 0 bases and J lost 8 bases. CDR3 length equals 16 residues. Germline assignment: CDR1 GTSNPN and CDR2 SVGIG (reference sequence). The CDR3 sequence is CAWSVVPGQGGDEQFF. The CDR3 DNA follows: TGTGCCTGGAGTGTAGTTCCGGGACAGGGCGGCGATGAGCAGTTCTTC.